The source of this TCR beta chain is a study of identical twins. General study results and limits: A lower insertion count was a feature of abundant cord blood beta clonotypes, with no such feature in memory repertoires.

At least ten counts were recorded for this clonotype. The target antigen is unknown. Addition of a universal primer site occurred through template switching, and cDNA carried unique molecular identifiers. MiXCR, run by TCRdb on the 5' RACE reads, gives a single entry per CDR3 protein. The sample has approximately 190,000 distinct CDR3 sequences, roughly 15% seen once. The CDR3 sequence is 13 residues long. CDR1 and CDR2 (germline): SGHRS, YFSETQ. V lost 0 bases to trimming and J lost 0 bases, with 3 bases between them. Separately, the same data were catalogued under a study of T cells expressing NK-cell markers. From that second work: Just one sequenced donor of eight was HCMV-seronegative, while seven were seropositive.

The specimen sequenced was CD8+ T cells sorted from blood. The sequence was collected from a young woman in good health. The rearrangement uses TRBV5-1 and TRBJ1-2, with unresolved D. The DNA of the CDR3 is TGCGCCAGCAGCTTGGAGCCTAACTATGGCTACACCTTC. It yields the protein CASSLEPNYGYTF.